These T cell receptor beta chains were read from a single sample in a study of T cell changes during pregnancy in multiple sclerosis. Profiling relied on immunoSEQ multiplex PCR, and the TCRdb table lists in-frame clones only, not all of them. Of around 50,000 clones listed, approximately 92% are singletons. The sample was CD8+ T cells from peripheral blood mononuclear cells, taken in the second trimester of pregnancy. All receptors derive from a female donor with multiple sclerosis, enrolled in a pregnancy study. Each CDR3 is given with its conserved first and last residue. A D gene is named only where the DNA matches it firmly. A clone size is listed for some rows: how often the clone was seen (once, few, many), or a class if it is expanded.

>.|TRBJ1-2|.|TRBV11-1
CASSLVAGASGYTF
TGTGCCAGCAGCTTAGTGGCTGGGGCTAGTGGCTACACCTTC
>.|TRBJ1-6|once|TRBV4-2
CASSQEAGGNNSPLHF
TGTGCCAGCAGCCAAGAAGCGGGAGGGAATAATTCACCCCTCCACTTT
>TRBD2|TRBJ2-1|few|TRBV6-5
CASSPTGGSYNEQFF
TGTGCCAGCAGCCCCACGGGGGGCTCCTACAATGAGCAGTTCTTC
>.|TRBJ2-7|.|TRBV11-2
CASSAERSYEQYF
TGTGCCAGCAGCGCAGAACGCAGCTACGAGCAGTACTTC
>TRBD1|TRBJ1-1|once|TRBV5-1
CASRQGHGDTEAFF
TGCGCCAGCCGACAGGGTCATGGGGACACTGAAGCTTTCTTT
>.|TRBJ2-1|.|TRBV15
CATSRLTYNEQFF
TGTGCCACCAGCAGACTAACTTACAATGAGCAGTTCTTC
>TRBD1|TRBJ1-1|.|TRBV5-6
CASSFTGGADTEAFF
TGTGCCAGCAGCTTCACAGGGGGTGCGGACACTGAAGCTTTCTTT
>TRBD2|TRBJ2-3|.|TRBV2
CAFTRGGRSTDTQYF
TGTGCCTTCACTCGCGGGGGGCGATCCACAGATACGCAGTATTTT
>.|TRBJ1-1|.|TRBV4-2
CASSQGYSDKVEAFF
TGTGCCAGCAGCCAGGGATACTCGGACAAGGTTGAAGCTTTCTTT
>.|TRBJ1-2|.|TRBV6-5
CASRRRESNYGYTF
TGTGCCAGCAGGCGCCGGGAGTCTAACTATGGCTACACCTTC
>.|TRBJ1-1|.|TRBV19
CASSISQGNTEAFF
TGTGCCAGTAGTATATCACAGGGGAACACTGAAGCTTTCTTT
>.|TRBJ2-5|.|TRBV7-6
CASSPGVESETQYF
TGTGCCAGCAGCCCCGGGGTAGAGAGCGAGACCCAGTACTTC
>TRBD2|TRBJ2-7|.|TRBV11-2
CASSGLWRGGFGQYF
TGTGCCAGCAGCGGGCTTTGGCGGGGGGGATTTGGGCAGTACTTC
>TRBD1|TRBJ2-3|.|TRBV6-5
CASSYRTGDHADTQYF
TGTGCCAGCAGTTACCGGACAGGGGACCACGCAGATACGCAGTATTTT
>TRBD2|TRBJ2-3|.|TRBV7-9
CASSFGGGIDTQYF
TGTGCCAGCAGCTTTGGCGGGGGTATAGATACGCAGTATTTT
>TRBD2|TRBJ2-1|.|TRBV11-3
CASSLEGGLAIF
TGTGCCAGCAGCTTAGAGGGGGGACTAGCGATCTTC
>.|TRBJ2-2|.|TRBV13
CASSLTGNTGELFF
TGTGCCAGCAGCTTAACCGGTAATACCGGGGAGCTGTTTTTT
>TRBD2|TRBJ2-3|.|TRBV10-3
CATGGGFTDTQYF
TGTGCCACCGGCGGGGGGTTCACAGATACGCAGTATTTT
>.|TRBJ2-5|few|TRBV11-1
CASLGESAETQYF
TGTGCCAGCCTCGGGGAATCGGCAGAGACCCAGTACTTC
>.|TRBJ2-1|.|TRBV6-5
CASSYGGAHNEQFF
TGTGCCAGCAGTTACGGTGGGGCCCACAATGAGCAGTTCTTC
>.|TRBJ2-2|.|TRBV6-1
CASSSTGGTGELFF
TGTGCCAGCAGTTCGACAGGCGGCACCGGGGAGCTGTTTTTT
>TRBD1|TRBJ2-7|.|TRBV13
CASSLRGTGGYEQYF
TGTGCCAGCAGCTTAAGGGGGACAGGGGGCTACGAGCAGTACTTC
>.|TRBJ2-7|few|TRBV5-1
CASSFTVAYEQYF
TGCGCCAGCAGCTTCACAGTTGCCTACGAGCAGTACTTC
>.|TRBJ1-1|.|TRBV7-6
CASSLVSSGGWNTEAFF
TGTGCCAGCAGCTTAGTTTCGTCGGGGGGGTGGAACACTGAAGCTTTCTTT
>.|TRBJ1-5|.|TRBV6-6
CASSYEAENQPQHF
TGTGCCAGCAGTTACGAGGCAGAGAATCAGCCCCAGCATTTT
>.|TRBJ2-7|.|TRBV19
CASSRTDFEEQYF
TGTGCCAGTAGCAGGACAGATTTCGAGGAGCAGTACTTC
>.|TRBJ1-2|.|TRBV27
CASSDQGPENGYTF
TGTGCCAGCAGTGATCAGGGGCCGGAGAATGGCTACACCTTC
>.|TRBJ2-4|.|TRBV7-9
CASSLSGGRAKNIQYF
TGTGCCAGCAGCTTATCGGGTGGTAGGGCCAAAAACATTCAGTACTTC
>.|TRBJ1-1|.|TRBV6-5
CASSYPISGGEAFF
TGTGCCAGCAGTTACCCTATTAGCGGGGGTGAAGCTTTCTTT
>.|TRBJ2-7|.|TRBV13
CASSLGGGFHEQYF
TGTGCCAGCAGCTTAGGGGGCGGGTTCCACGAGCAGTACTTC
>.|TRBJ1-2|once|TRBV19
CASSTGQYGYTF
TGTGCCAGTAGCACAGGGCAATACGGCTACACCTTC